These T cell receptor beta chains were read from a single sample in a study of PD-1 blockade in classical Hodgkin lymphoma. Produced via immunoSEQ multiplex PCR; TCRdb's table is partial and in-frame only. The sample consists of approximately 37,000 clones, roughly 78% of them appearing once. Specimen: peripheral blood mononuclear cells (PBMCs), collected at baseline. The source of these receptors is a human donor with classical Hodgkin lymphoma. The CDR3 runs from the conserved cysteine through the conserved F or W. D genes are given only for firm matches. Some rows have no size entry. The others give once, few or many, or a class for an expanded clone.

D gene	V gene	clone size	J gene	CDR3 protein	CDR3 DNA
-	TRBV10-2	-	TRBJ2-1	CASSTGRREQFF	TGCGCCAGCAGTACAGGTCGGAGAGAGCAGTTCTTC
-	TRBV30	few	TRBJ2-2	CAWSVPGLAGELFF	TGTGCCTGGAGTGTACCGGGGTTAGCCGGGGAGCTGTTTTTT
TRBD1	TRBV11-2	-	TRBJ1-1	CASSFVQGSYAEAFF	TGTGCCAGCAGCTTCGTACAGGGGTCTTACGCTGAAGCTTTCTTT
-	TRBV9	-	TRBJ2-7	CASSVALGAPYEQYF	TGTGCCAGCAGCGTAGCTCTAGGGGCGCCCTACGAGCAGTACTTC
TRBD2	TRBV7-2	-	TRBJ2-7	CASSLGGGLSYEQYF	TGTGCCAGCAGCTTAGGCGGGGGGCTAAGCTACGAGCAGTACTTC
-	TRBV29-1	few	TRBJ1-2	CSVEAFPDSTGYTF	TGCAGCGTTGAGGCCTTTCCGGACAGCACCGGCTACACCTTC
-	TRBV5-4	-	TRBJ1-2	CASTLRSGAEADLGGYTF	TGTGCCAGCACCTTAAGATCGGGAGCAGAGGCTGACCTGGGAGGCTACACCTTC
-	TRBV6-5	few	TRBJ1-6	CASSYGYSPLHF	TGTGCCAGCAGTTACGGATATTCACCCCTCCACTTT
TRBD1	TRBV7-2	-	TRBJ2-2	CASRATQGAYGELFF	TGTGCCAGCAGGGCCACACAGGGGGCGTACGGGGAGCTGTTTTTT
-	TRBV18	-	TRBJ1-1	CASSPPSRGGTEAFF	TGTGCCAGCTCACCACCTAGTAGGGGAGGCACTGAAGCTTTCTTT
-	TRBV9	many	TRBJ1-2	CASSGHQSYGYTF	TGTGCCAGCAGCGGACATCAGAGCTATGGCTACACCTTC
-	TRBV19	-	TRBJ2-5	CASSIGSADEETQYF	TGTGCCAGTAGTATCGGGTCGGCAGATGAAGAGACCCAGTACTTC
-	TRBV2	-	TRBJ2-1	CARIRSSSYNEQFF	TGTGCCAGGATTCGTTCCAGCTCCTACAATGAGCAGTTCTTC
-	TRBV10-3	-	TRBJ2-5	CAISESWGVGQETQYF	TGTGCCATCAGTGAGTCTTGGGGGGTAGGCCAAGAGACCCAGTACTTC
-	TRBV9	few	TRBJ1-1	CASSVRDGWLFF	TGTGCCAGCAGCGTCCGGGACGGGTGGCTTTTCTTT
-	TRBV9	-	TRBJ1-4	CASSASPGSTNEKLFF	TGTGCCAGCAGCGCGTCCCCGGGGTCAACTAATGAAAAACTGTTTTTT
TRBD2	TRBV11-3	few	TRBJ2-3	CASSPTLAGDTDTQYF	TGTGCCAGCAGCCCAACGCTAGCGGGGGATACAGATACGCAGTATTTT
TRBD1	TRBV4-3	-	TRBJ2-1	CASSLGTGRAYNEQFF	TGCGCCAGCAGCCTGGGGACAGGGAGAGCCTACAATGAGCAGTTCTTC
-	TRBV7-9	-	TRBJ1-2	CASKGGQGHGYTF	TGTGCCAGCAAGGGGGGGCAGGGCCATGGCTACACCTTC
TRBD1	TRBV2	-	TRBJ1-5	CASKQGRGNQPQHF	TGTGCCAGCAAACAGGGGAGGGGCAATCAGCCCCAGCATTTT
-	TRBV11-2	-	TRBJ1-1	CASSFTANTEAFF	TGTGCCAGCAGCTTTACAGCGAACACTGAAGCTTTCTTT